This entry lists 30 T cell receptor beta chains sequenced from one sample in a study of blood T cell repertoires in COVID-19. Here immunoSEQ multiplex PCR was the method, and the copy in TCRdb shows in-frame clones only, minus some. The data show about 200,000 clones, roughly 90% seen once. Sequencing was carried out using PBMCs or T cells enriched from blood (not recorded which). These receptors were taken from a woman under 30 who had recovered from COVID-19.

The chain couples TRBV27 to TRBJ1-1; 8 bases match TRBD1. Germline V CDR1 and CDR2: MNHEY, SMNVEV (reference sequence). The CDR3 totals 15 residues. The V segment lost 5 bases and the J segment 7 bases; nucleotides outside the gene matches: 12. CDR3 in amino acids: CASSRGQALRGEAFF. The CDR3 DNA follows: TGTGCCAGCAGTAGGGGACAGGCCCTAAGGGGTGAAGCTTTCTTT.

The chain carries TRBV6-5 and TRBJ1-6; D is possibly TRBD1 (5 bases). This CDR3 region has 13 residues. V was clipped by 6 bases and J by 10 bases, with 13 bases between them. CDR1 is MNHEY, CDR2 SVGAGI, per germline. CDR3 coding DNA: TGTGCCAGCAGGTCGGACAAAGGGTCACCCCTCCACTTT. Its translation is CASRSDKGSPLHF.

The CDR3 DNA reads TGTGCCAGCAGCCCACGAAGCCAGGGTAACTATGGCTACACCTTC. Residues: CASSPRSQGNYGYTF. The chain couples TRBV9 to TRBJ1-2; D possibly corresponds to TRBD1 (5 bases). Trimming removed 4 bases at V and 1 base at J, with 14 bases between. Germline CDR1 reads SGDLS; CDR2 reads YYNGEE. The CDR3 extends over 15 amino acids.

The rearrangement uses TRBV5-6 and TRBJ2-1; 11 bases match TRBD2. V lost 4 bases, J lost 14 bases, and 5 bases stayed unmatched. This CDR3 spans 12 amino acids. Germline assignment: CDR1 SGHDT and CDR2 YYEEEE. The CDR3 here is CASSLTSGEKFF. DNA of the CDR3: TGTGCCAGCAGCCTGACTAGCGGGGAAAAGTTCTTC. The entire variable domain, with the rest obtained from reference TRBV5-6 and TRBJ2-1, is as follows: DAGVTQSPTHLIKTRGQQVTLRCSPKSGHDTVSWYQQALGQGPQFIFQYYEEEERQRGNFPDRFSGHQFPNYSSELNVNALLLGDSALYLCASSLTSGEKFFGPGTRLTVL.

The chain has TRBV4-1 and TRBJ2-1; a weak D match, TRBD2 (5 bases). Looked up from germline, CDR1 is MGHRA and CDR2 is YSYEKL. The CDR3 covers 14 residues. Trimming cost V 0 bases and J 7 bases, with 10 bases left between them. CDR3 nucleotide sequence: TGCGCCAGCAGCCAAGATAAGACGGGGAATGAGCAGTTCTTC. Translation: CASSQDKTGNEQFF.

This chain connects TRBV19 to TRBJ1-1; 7 bases map to TRBD1. CDR3 size: 14 residues. J gave up 7 bases and V 3 bases, and 8 bases lay outside the gene matches. Per germline, CDR1 LNHDA and CDR2 SQIVND (reference sequence). The DNA for the CDR3 is TGTGCCAGTAGTATGGTGGCAGGGGGACTTGAAGCTTTCTTT. As protein: CASSMVAGGLEAFF.

This chain connects TRBV4-1 to TRBJ1-1, with D tentatively TRBD1 (5 bases). Per germline, CDR1 MGHRA and CDR2 YSYEKL. Trimming cost V 0 bases and J 2 bases, with 13 bases left between them. The CDR3 runs to 16 residues. Here the CDR3 reads CASSQDAGWGNTEAFF. CDR3 sequence (DNA): TGCGCCAGCAGCCAAGATGCAGGGTGGGGAAACACTGAAGCTTTCTTT.

The chain employs TRBV7-3 and TRBJ2-7; TRBD2 matches at 7 bases. The CDR3 length is 13 residues. Germline CDR1 and CDR2: SGHTA and FQGTGA. The V and J ends lost 4 bases and 5 bases, in that order; junction bases with no gene match: 5. CDR3 coding DNA: TGTGCCAGCAGCTGGGACTATTCCAACGAGCAGTACTTC. Its protein is CASSWDYSNEQYF.

J is TRBJ2-7 and V is TRBV7-9, with TRBD1 as a possible D gene (5 bases). V gave up 5 bases and J gave up 7 bases, with 12 bases separating them. CDR1 is SEHNR, CDR2 FQNEAQ, per germline (reference sequence). The CDR3 covers 12 residues. The CDR3: CASSASKGEQYF. The CDR3 DNA reads as TGTGCCAGCAGCGCCTCCAAGGGGGAGCAGTACTTC.

The chain has TRBV5-5 and TRBJ1-5; TRBD1 aligns across 7 bases. The V gene's germline CDR1 is SGHKS and CDR2 YYEKEE (reference sequence). Trimming at V came to 4 bases and at J to 0 bases, leaving 4 bases not matched to a gene. The CDR3 totals 15 residues. The chain's CDR3 is CASSPGQISNQPQHF. CDR3 DNA: TGTGCCAGCAGCCCGGGACAGATTAGCAATCAGCCCCAGCATTTT.

This clone came up a few times. The chain has TRBV28 and TRBJ1-3; D remains unclear. The germline CDR1 and CDR2 sequences are MDHEN and SYDVKM. Trimming left V 11 bases short and J 0 bases short, with 11 bases between. This CDR3 region has 13 residues. CDR3: CAGKGGSGNTIYF. CDR3 DNA sequence: TGTGCCGGGAAGGGAGGCTCTGGAAACACCATATATTTT.

V is TRBV19 and J is TRBJ1-2, with D hard to call. V lost 5 bases to trimming and J lost 3 bases, with 4 bases between them. The CDR3 is 11 residues long. In germline, CDR1 is LNHDA, CDR2 SQIVND (reference sequence). CDR3 sequence reads: CASSSDYGYTF. Written as DNA, the CDR3 is TGTGCCAGTAGTTCAGACTATGGCTACACCTTC.

V gene TRBV7-8 combines with J gene TRBJ2-4; D unresolved. Germline V gene sequence: CDR1 SGHVS, CDR2 FQNEAQ. V lost 1 base and J 4 bases, leaving 5 bases between the germline ends. The CDR3 covers 13 residues. CDR3 residues: CASSLGTKNIQYF. The DNA of the CDR3 is TGTGCCAGCAGCTTAGGTACAAAAAACATTCAGTACTTC.

The chain employs TRBV7-8 and TRBJ1-6, with D possibly TRBD1 on 5 matching bases. Germline values: CDR1 SGHVS, CDR2 FQNEAQ. Deletions cut 2 bases from V and 9 bases from J, with 11 bases between. The length of the CDR3 is 14 residues. CDR3 protein: CASSLRQGSSPLHF. The CDR3 nucleotides read TGTGCCAGCAGCTTAAGGCAGGGAAGTTCACCCCTCCACTTT. Full variable domain (outside the CDR3, taken from reference TRBV7-8 and TRBJ1-6): GAGVSQSPRYKVAKRGQDVALRCDPISGHVSLFWYQQALGQGPEFLTYFQNEAQLDKSGLPSDRFFAERPEGSVSTLKIQRTQQEDSAVYLCASSLRQGSSPLHFGNGTRLTVT.

This chain uses TRBV5-1 with TRBJ2-2; the D gene is possibly TRBD2 (5 bases). Trimming shortened V by 4 bases and J by 1 base, and 20 bases separated the two germline ends. Germline-derived CDR1 and CDR2 are SGHRS and YFSETQ. This CDR3 is 18 amino acids long. The CDR3: CASSRSRRSNENTGELFF. The DNA for the CDR3 is TGCGCCAGCAGCCGATCAAGGAGGAGCAATGAGAACACCGGGGAGCTGTTTTTT.

This chain connects TRBV5-1 to TRBJ2-7, with 7 bases identical to TRBD2. The CDR3 is 15 residues long. V trimming: 2 bases; J trimming: 2 bases; junction bases outside the gene matches: 7. Germline CDR1 SGHRS, CDR2 YFSETQ. The CDR3 loop is CASSFRASGAYEQYF. CDR3 sequence (DNA): TGCGCCAGCAGCTTCCGGGCTAGCGGAGCCTACGAGCAGTACTTC.

V is TRBV28 and J is TRBJ2-1; no definite D call. V lost 1 base and J 4 bases, leaving 11 bases between the germline ends. The CDR3 is 15 residues long. The germline V gene has CDR1 MDHEN and CDR2 SYDVKM. CDR3 DNA: TGTGCCAGCAGTTTATCCCCCCTATGGTACAATGAGCAGTTCTTC. This sequence encodes CASSLSPLWYNEQFF.

The V call is TRBV14, the J call TRBJ2-1; 11 bases align to TRBD2. The CDR3 contains 15 residues. Germline trimming cut 4 bases from V and 5 bases from J; bases unmatched to any gene: 4. Germline CDR1 SGHDN, CDR2 FVKESK. In nucleotides, the CDR3 is TGTGCCAGCAGCCCGACTAGCGGGGTCCACAATGAGCAGTTCTTC. Amino acid sequence: CASSPTSGVHNEQFF.

The gene calls are TRBV13 and TRBJ1-6; possible D gene TRBD1, 6 bases. V dropped 4 bases and J dropped 3 bases, with 7 bases sitting between them. CDR1 and CDR2 (germline): PRHDT, FYEKMQ (reference sequence). This CDR3 spans 14 amino acids. Here the CDR3 reads CASSSRGYNSPLHF. CDR3 sequence (DNA): TGTGCCAGCAGCTCCAGGGGCTATAATTCACCCCTCCACTTT.

V is TRBV5-1 and J is TRBJ1-2, with 9 positions matching TRBD1. CDR3 length: 14 residues. Germline V CDR1 and CDR2: SGHRS, YFSETQ. The trim removed 6 bases at V and 5 bases at J, leaving 8 bases unmatched. The CDR3 nucleotides are TGCGCCAGCAACCTGGGACAGGGCGAGTATGGCTACACCTTC. As protein: CASNLGQGEYGYTF.

This clone was seen only once. The gene calls are TRBV29-1 and TRBJ1-1, with 9 nucleotides matching TRBD1. CDR3 size: 14 residues. The V gene's germline CDR1 is SQVTM and CDR2 ANQGSEA. The CDR3 bases are TGCAAGGGGGCACAGGGGGCGTCCGCCACTGAAGCTTTCTTT. It codes for CKGAQGASATEAFF.

V gene TRBV7-6 combines with J gene TRBJ2-1; D is possibly TRBD2 (6 bases). The CDR3 runs to 14 residues. Germline CDR1 SGHVS, CDR2 FNYEAQ. V was shortened by 1 base and J by 9 bases, with 13 bases between the two germline ends. This CDR3 reads CASSLEVQGGEQFF. The CDR3 nucleotides read TGTGCCAGCAGCTTAGAGGTTCAGGGAGGTGAGCAGTTCTTC.

The J gene is TRBJ2-1, the V gene TRBV7-2; 11 nucleotides match TRBD2. The CDR3 consists of 16 residues. CDR1 SGHTA and CDR2 FQGNSA come from the germline V gene. With V trimmed by 5 bases and J by 9 bases, 12 bases remained unmatched. DNA for the CDR3: TGTGCCAGCAGCCCAGGATCTAGCGGGGGGTCGGTTGAGCAGTTCTTC. Translated: CASSPGSSGGSVEQFF.

This rearrangement joins TRBV7-9 to TRBJ2-3; 8 nucleotides line up with TRBD1. The CDR3 totals 18 residues. Trimming removed 2 bases from V and 2 bases from J; junction bases left unmatched: 12. Germline-derived CDR1 and CDR2 are SEHNR and FQNEAQ (reference sequence). The CDR3 here is CASSLKGETGVPTDTQYF. CDR3 DNA: TGTGCCAGCAGCTTAAAGGGAGAGACAGGGGTCCCCACAGATACGCAGTATTTT.

The J gene is TRBJ1-1, the V gene TRBV7-9; D gene unclear. The CDR3 totals 15 residues. The ends were cut back, 5 bases at V and 4 bases at J, with 17 bases in the middle. Germline assignment: CDR1 SEHNR and CDR2 FQNEAQ (reference sequence). CDR3 amino acids: CASSRDSTSPTEAFF. CDR3 DNA: TGTGCCAGCAGCCGCGATTCGACAAGCCCCACTGAAGCTTTCTTT.

The rearrangement uses TRBV6-5 and TRBJ2-7, with 8 bases that match TRBD1. V was pared by 9 bases and J by 6 bases, with 10 bases of the junction left unmatched. Germline CDR1 and CDR2: MNHEY and SVGAGI. The CDR3 totals 13 residues. CDR3 loop: CASVGQGMVEQYF. The CDR3 nucleotides are TGTGCCAGTGTTGGACAGGGTATGGTCGAGCAGTACTTC.

This clone was recorded only once. This chain uses TRBV4-1 with TRBJ1-2; a weak D match, TRBD1 (5 bases). Between the trimmed V and J ends, which lost 4 bases and 2 bases, there was a span of 17 bases. CDR3 size: 16 residues. Germline V CDR1 and CDR2: MGHRA, YSYEKL. This chain's CDR3 is CASSRASGSINYGYTF. The CDR3 coding sequence is TGCGCCAGCAGCCGGGCTTCAGGGTCTATAAACTATGGCTACACCTTC.

The genes are TRBV5-6 and TRBJ2-1; possibly TRBD1 for D (5 bases). Per germline, CDR1 SGHDT and CDR2 YYEEEE. Trimming shortened V by 0 bases and J by 9 bases, and 7 bases separated the two germline ends. This CDR3 is 12 amino acids long. CDR3 residues: CASSLAGIEQFF. As DNA, the CDR3 is TGTGCCAGCAGCTTGGCAGGGATTGAGCAGTTCTTC.

The chain employs TRBV2 and TRBJ1-5, with TRBD1 matching over 8 bases. The CDR3 has 16 residues. V trimming: 3 bases; J trimming: 3 bases; junction bases outside the gene matches: 7. CDR1 and CDR2 (germline): SNHLY, FYNNEI. The CDR3 reads CASSDPRDRPNQPQHF. The CDR3 nucleotides read TGTGCCAGCAGTGATCCCCGGGACAGGCCCAATCAGCCCCAGCATTTT.

The chain couples TRBV27 to TRBJ2-3; 11 bases fit TRBD2. The CDR3 length is 16 residues. V lost 3 bases, J lost 2 bases, and 4 bases stayed unmatched. CDR1 and CDR2 from the germline V gene are MNHEY and SMNVEV (reference sequence). The CDR3 bases are TGTGCCAGCAGTTTCCTAGCGGGGGGCCCCACAGATACGCAGTATTTT. This gives the protein CASSFLAGGPTDTQYF.